Each of the 8 T cell receptor beta chains below was sequenced from the same sample in a study of T cells in Graves' hyperthyroidism and ophthalmopathy. TCR beta CDR3 sequences were amplified from RNA transcripts. The TCR CDR3 was amplified in a first-round RT-PCR using the HTBI primer set. TCRdb re-analysed the multiplex PCR reads in MiXCR, keeping a single row per CDR3 protein. The sample yields 750,000 to 950,000 distinct CDR3 sequences, about two fifths seen once. The sample taken for sequencing was blood. The receptors shown here come from a man aged 18 to 30 with Graves' hyperthyroidism.

The rearrangement links TRBV11-2 to TRBJ2-5, with D perhaps TRBD1 (6 bases). Deletions cut 4 bases from V and 1 base from J, with 13 bases between. CDR1 and CDR2 (germline): SGHAT, FQNNGV. The CDR3 consists of 15 residues. Here the CDR3 reads CASSSGVGSQETQYF. The DNA for the CDR3 is TGTGCCAGCAGCTCAGGGGTGGGGAGCCAAGAGACCCAGTACTTC.

Of note for this clonotype: A junction boundary mismatches the germline segment, possibly from a read error. The rearrangement links TRBV7-9 to TRBJ2-7; the D call may be TRBD1 or TRBD2 (5 bases each). Germline CDR1 SEHNR, CDR2 FQNEAQ (reference sequence). This CDR3 comprises 12 residues. CDR3 sequence: CASSLGGDEQHF. CDR3 coding DNA: TGTGCCAGCAGCTTAGGAGGGGACGAGCAGCACTTC.

This clonotype has at least ten counts. The chain combines TRBV7-2 with TRBJ2-7, with 8 bases lining up with TRBD2. The junction had 3 bases not matched to a gene; V was cut back by 1 base and J by 7 bases. Germline V gives CDR1 SGHTA, CDR2 FQGNSA. The CDR3 totals 13 residues. CDR3 protein: CASSLVRGGEQYF. The CDR3 bases are TGTGCCAGCAGCTTAGTCCGGGGGGGGGAGCAGTACTTC.

This clonotype was observed at least ten times. The genes are TRBV19 and TRBJ1-1; no clear D gene. V lost 8 bases and J 1 base, leaving 5 bases between the germline ends. This CDR3 has 11 amino acids. From germline, CDR1 is LNHDA and CDR2 SQIVND (reference sequence). The CDR3 nucleotides read TGTGCCAGTGGACCGAACACTGAAGCTTTCTTT. It yields the protein CASGPNTEAFF.

This clonotype has ten or more counts. The V gene is TRBV19, the J gene TRBJ2-7; D not resolved. Per the germline V gene, CDR1 is LNHDA and CDR2 is SQIVND (reference sequence). This CDR3 region has 13 residues. V dropped 3 bases and J dropped 0 bases, with 6 bases sitting between them. The CDR3 reads CASSIGNSYEQYF. In DNA, the CDR3 is TGTGCCAGTAGTATCGGCAACTCCTACGAGCAGTACTTC. The full variable domain, rest sourced from reference TRBV19 and TRBJ2-7, is DGGITQSPKYLFRKEGQNVTLSCEQNLNHDAMYWYRQDPGQGLRLIYYSQIVNDFQKGDIAEGYSVSREKKESFPLTVTSAQKNPTAFYLCASSIGNSYEQYFGPGTRLTVT.

This chain's CDR3 is CATNRQTRTEAFF. The CDR3 nucleotides are TGTGCCACAAACCGACAGACCCGTACTGAAGCTTTCTTT. This chain links TRBV10-3 with TRBJ1-1; D might be TRBD1 (5 bases). The CDR3 is 13 residues long. The germline CDR1 and CDR2 sequences are ENHRY and SYGVKD. V was pared by 10 bases and J by 5 bases, with 17 bases between.

This clonotype has a count of ten or more. In DNA, the CDR3 is TGCAGTGCTTTACACGGTGATCAGCCCCAGCATTTT. Its protein is CSALHGDQPQHF. V gene TRBV20-1 combines with J gene TRBJ1-5; D call uncertain. This CDR3 region has 12 residues. Trimming cost V 5 bases and J 5 bases, with 10 bases left between them. Germline CDR1 is DFQATT and CDR2 is SNEGSKA (reference sequence).

This sequence joins TRBV7-9 and TRBJ1-4; D perhaps matches TRBD1 (5 bases). This CDR3 is built from 16 residues. Germline CDR1 and CDR2: SEHNR and FQNEAQ (reference sequence). Trimming removed 5 bases at V and 0 bases at J, with 13 bases between. This chain's CDR3 is CASSIMGDPTNEKLFF. For the CDR3, the DNA is TGTGCCAGCAGCATCATGGGGGACCCAACTAATGAAAAACTGTTTTTT.